This TCR beta chain was sequenced for a study of T cell responses to AZD1222 COVID-19 vaccine (dated by TCRdb to the early 2020s). General notes on the study: AZD1222 recipients given second doses at about 4 weeks or at about 12 weeks were pooled, since spike-specific TCR depth and breadth were not found to differ between the two schedules. A total of over 230 trial participants underwent TCR sequencing, of whom about 210 received two doses of AZD1222 and around 26 received two doses of the MenACWY control vaccine. Trial participants were enrolled by age into 18-55, 56-69 and 70-plus year subgroups, with roughly 150, 30 and 60 TCR-sequenced participants respectively.

V lost 4 bases and J lost 7 bases, and the count of bases not matched to a germline gene is 20. The germline V gene gives CDR1 as MDHEN and CDR2 as SYDVKM. The CDR3 measures 18 amino acids from cysteine to phenylalanine. Only the CDR3 portion is preserved as DNA: 54 bases, with reading frame beginning at the first base. The CDR3 regions of human TCRbeta chains were analyzed by immunosequencing. Under the source paper's analysis protocol: TCRs in the repertoires were matched against a reference library of SARS-CoV-2-specific TCRs that had been generated with the MIRA antigen-specificity platform. Breadth meant the fraction of unique TCRs that were SARS-CoV-2-associated, whereas depth meant the fraction of total T cells that were SARS-CoV-2-associated. Using the MIRA data, each spike-specific TCR was mapped to the spike region that the TCR reacts to and placed in a CD4 or CD8 class. Log10-transformed breadth and depth values were compared by one-way ANOVA with Sidak's multiple comparisons tests. As stored in TCRdb, this immuneACCESS dataset retains in-frame rearrangements with V and J assigned. A fraction of the clones does not appear; measured against another copy, unresolved V genes explain less than half of the discrepancy, and the remainder lacks a known reason. V, J and clone size were drawn from that table, and D and trimming were deduced from the DNA. In this sample the table shows more than 60,000 clones, 84% of which occur a single time. The top ten clonotypes cover approximately 20% of the sample.

Overall study results and their limits: A significant rise in spike-specific TCR breadth and depth was observed after two AZD1222 doses relative to day 0 and relative to MenACWY recipients. Conclusions about previously exposed vaccinees are limited, since just six AZD1222 recipients were seropositive for SARS-CoV-2 at baseline. No day 14 peak-response samples were available, so repertoires were characterized only after the peak T cell response. Participants were mostly white British, with more females than males. The authors suggested clonal diversity may have been underestimated. Epitopes outside the regions mutated in the B.1.351 and B.1.1.7 variants were reportedly recognized by nearly half of the unique spike-specific TCRs. The 56-69-year group was small, and its depth increase did not reach significance, likely because of low power. CD4 TCRs associated with the vaccine covered the entire spike protein, and the dominant responses were in regions 160-218 and 743-854.

The label giving this sample's time point can be read as: baseline before first vaccination. The vaccinee samples were drawn from two UK trials, COV001 and COV002, one of which was a single-blind randomized controlled phase 2/3 trial testing AZD1222 (ChAdOx1 nCoV-19) in healthy adults. For TCRbeta chain sequencing, PBMC samples from trial participants were taken at day 0 and at day 28 after the second dose. This clone is described as medium-sized (0.01 to 0.1%). Which antigen it targets is not known. No clone much larger than this one lies a single base away; base qualities are absent. This TCR was sampled from an adult in good health. The chain links TRBV28 with TRBJ1-2, with 8 middle bases fitting TRBD1. The sequences come from peripheral blood, collected on day 0 of AZD1222 vaccination. CDR3 region: CASSSPRGRKAKLRGYTF. The DNA sequence is as follows: TGTGCCAGCAGTTCTCCCAGGGGGCGAAAGGCAAAATTACGTGGCTACACCTTC.